The present TCR beta chain was sequenced within a study of shared clonotypes between healthy human individuals. Overall study results and limits: Around 5.4% of naive CD4 clonotypes were common to a few donors.

The data were produced by immunoSEQ multiplex PCR, yet TCRdb's version contains in-frame clones alone and is incomplete. The sample shows 550,000 to 850,000 clones, over 60% of them seen only once. The junction had 17 bases not matched to a gene; V was cut back by 8 bases and J by 9 bases. This CDR3 has 15 residues. Germline lookup yields CDR1 GTSNPN and CDR2 SVGIG (reference sequence). Donors were healthy HIV-negative adults without recent acute infections or vaccinations. CD4+ cells underwent separation, giving CD45RA+ naive and CD45RA-negative memory subsets. Turning to this clone: Its antigen remains unidentified.

The sample consisted of memory CD4+ T cells sorted from blood. Subset here: CD45RA-negative fraction. V usage is TRBV30 and J usage is TRBJ2-7, with 12 bases lining up with TRBD2. The receptor's source is a woman aged 25 to 39 in good health. CDR3 protein: CAGREASGRAAAQYF. The CDR3 DNA sequence: TGTGCCGGGCGAGAGGCTAGCGGGAGGGCCGCAGCGCAGTACTTC.